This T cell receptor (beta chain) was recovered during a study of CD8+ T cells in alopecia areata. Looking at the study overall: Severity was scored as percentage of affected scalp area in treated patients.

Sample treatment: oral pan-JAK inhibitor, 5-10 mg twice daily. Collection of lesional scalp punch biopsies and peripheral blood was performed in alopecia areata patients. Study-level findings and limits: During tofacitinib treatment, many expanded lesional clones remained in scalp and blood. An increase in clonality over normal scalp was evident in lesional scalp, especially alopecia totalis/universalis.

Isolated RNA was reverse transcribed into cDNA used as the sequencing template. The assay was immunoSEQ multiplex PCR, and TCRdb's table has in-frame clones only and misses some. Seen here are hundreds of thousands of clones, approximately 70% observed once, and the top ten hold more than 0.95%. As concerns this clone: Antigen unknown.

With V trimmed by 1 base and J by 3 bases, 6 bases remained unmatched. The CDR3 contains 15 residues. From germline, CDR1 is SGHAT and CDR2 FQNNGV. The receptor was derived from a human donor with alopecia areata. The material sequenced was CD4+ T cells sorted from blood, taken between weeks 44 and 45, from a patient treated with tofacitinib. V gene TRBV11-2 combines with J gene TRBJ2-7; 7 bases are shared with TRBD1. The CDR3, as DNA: TGTGCCAGCAGCTTAGGACAGGGTGGGTTCTACGAGCAGTACTTC. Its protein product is CASSLGQGGFYEQYF.